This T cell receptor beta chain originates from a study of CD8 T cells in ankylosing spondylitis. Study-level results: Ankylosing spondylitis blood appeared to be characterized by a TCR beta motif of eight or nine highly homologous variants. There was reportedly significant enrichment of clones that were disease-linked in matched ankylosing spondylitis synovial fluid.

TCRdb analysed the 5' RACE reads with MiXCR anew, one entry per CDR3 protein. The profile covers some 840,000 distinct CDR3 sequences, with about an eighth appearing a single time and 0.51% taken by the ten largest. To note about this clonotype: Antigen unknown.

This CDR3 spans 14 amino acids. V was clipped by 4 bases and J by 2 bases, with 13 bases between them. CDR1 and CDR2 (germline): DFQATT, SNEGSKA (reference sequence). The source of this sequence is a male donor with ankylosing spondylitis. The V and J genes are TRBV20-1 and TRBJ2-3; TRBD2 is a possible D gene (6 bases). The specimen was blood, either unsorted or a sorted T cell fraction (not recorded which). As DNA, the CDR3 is TGCAGTGCTACGAGCGGGCCCACCACAGATACGCAGTATTTT. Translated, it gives CSATSGPTTDTQYF.